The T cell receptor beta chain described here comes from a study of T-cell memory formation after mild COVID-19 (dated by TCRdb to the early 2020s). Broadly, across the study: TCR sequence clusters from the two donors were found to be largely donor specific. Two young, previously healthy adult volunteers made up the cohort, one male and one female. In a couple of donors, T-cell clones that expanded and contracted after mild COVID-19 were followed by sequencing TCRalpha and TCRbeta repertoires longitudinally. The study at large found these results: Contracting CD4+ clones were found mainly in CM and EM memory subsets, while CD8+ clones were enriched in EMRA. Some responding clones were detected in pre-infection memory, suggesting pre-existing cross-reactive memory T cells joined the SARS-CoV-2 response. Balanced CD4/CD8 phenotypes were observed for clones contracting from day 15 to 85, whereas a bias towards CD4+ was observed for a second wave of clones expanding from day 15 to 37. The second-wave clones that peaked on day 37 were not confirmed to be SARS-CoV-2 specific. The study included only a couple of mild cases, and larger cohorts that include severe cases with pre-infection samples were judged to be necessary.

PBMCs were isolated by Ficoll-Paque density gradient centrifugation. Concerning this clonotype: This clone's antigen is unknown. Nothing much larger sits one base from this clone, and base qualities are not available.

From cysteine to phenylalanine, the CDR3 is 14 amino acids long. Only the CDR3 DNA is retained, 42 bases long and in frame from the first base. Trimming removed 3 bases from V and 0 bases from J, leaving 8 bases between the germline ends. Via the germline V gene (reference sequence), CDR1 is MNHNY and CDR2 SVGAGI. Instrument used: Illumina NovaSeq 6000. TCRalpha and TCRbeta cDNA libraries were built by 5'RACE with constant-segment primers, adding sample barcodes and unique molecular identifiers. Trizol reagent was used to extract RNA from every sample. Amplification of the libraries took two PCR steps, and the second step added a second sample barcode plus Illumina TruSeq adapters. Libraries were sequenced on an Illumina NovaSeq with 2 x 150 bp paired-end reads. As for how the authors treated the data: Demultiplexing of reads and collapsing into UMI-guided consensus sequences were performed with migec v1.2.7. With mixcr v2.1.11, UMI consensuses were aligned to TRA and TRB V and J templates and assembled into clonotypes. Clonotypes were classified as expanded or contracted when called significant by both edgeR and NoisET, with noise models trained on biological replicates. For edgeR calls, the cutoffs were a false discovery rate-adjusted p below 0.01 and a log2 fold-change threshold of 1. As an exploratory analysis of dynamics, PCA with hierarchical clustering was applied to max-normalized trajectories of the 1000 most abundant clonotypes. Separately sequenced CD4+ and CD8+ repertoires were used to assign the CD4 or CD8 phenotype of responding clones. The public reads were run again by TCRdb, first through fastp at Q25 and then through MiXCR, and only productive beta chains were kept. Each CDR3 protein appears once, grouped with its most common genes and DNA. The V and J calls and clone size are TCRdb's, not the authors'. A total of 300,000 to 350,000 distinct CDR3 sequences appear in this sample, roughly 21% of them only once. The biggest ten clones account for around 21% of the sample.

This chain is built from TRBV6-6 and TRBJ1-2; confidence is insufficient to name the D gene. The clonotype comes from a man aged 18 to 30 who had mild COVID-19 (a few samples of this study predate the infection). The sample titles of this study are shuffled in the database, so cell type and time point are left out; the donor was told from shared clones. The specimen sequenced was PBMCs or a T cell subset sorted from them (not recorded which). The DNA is TGTGCCAGCAGTTATTCGGCCGCTAACTATGGCTACACCTTC. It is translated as CASSYSAANYGYTF.